This TCR beta chain was captured by sequencing in a study of control samples from healthy donors and cancer patients. Trimming removed 4 bases from V and 0 bases from J, with 6 bases in between. The CDR3 spans 13 residues. The V gene's germline CDR1 is SNHLY and CDR2 FYNNEI. The table came from immunoSEQ multiplex PCR; TCRdb's copy has only in-frame clones and leaves some out. The table lists 200,000 or so clones, over 90% of them singletons, with more than 1.3% in the top ten. The sequenced sample was blood. The TCR sequence derives from a man between 45 and 60 years old in good health. This chain links TRBV2 with TRBJ2-5; D remains unclear. Here the CDR3 reads CASSVAYQETQYF. The CDR3, as DNA: TGTGCCAGCAGTGTGGCGTACCAAGAGACCCAGTACTTC.